This T cell receptor beta chain was recorded in a study of siplizumab effects on memory and regulatory T cells. Profiled with immunoSEQ multiplex PCR; TCRdb holds only in-frame clones, not every one. The table includes some 40,000 clones, roughly nine tenths detected once. This clone was counted a single time. Its antigen is unknown. Study-wide findings and caveats: For siplizumab cultures, the suppressive function of their proliferating Tregs was not confirmed. Naive T cells were seen as more diverse than memory cells and as major alloresponse contributors.

The germline gives CDR1 MNHEY, CDR2 SVGAGI. V gave up 6 bases and J gave up 0 bases, with 15 bases separating them. CDR3 length equals 15 residues. This chain links TRBV6-5 with TRBJ2-7; D is unresolved. Sequenced: naive CD4+ T cells sorted from blood. This TCR derives from a human donor in good health. This CDR3 is CASSSNSLLSYEQYF. The DNA for the CDR3 is TGTGCCAGCAGCTCAAATTCCCTACTCTCCTACGAGCAGTACTTC.